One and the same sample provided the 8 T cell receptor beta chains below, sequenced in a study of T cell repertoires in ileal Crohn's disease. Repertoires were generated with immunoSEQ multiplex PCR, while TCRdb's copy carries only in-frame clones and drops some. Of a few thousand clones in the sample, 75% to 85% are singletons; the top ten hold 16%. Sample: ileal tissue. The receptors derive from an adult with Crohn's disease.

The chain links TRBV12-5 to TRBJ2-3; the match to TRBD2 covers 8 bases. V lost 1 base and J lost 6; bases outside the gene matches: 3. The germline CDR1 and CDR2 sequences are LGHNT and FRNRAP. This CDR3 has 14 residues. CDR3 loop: CASGLERGWDTQYF. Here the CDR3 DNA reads TGTGCTAGTGGTTTGGAGCGGGGGTGGGATACGCAGTATTTT.

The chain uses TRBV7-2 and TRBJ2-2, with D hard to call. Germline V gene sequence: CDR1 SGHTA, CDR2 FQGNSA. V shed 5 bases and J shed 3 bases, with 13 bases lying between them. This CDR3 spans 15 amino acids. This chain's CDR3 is CASSPVPTDTGELFF. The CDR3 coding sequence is TGTGCCAGCAGCCCCGTACCTACAGACACCGGGGAGCTGTTTTTT.

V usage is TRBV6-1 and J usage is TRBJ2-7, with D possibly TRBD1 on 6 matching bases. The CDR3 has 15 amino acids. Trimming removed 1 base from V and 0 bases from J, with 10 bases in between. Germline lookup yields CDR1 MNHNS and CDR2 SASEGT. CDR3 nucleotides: TGTGCCAGCAGTGAAGGTGGGGGCCCCTCCTACGAGCAGTACTTC. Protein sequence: CASSEGGGPSYEQYF.

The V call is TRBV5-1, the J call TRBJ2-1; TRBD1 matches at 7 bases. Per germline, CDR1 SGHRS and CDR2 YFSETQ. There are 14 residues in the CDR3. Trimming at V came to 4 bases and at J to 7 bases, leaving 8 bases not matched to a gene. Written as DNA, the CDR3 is TGCGCCAGCAGCCTGGGTGGGACAGTGAATGAGCAGTTCTTC. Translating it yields CASSLGGTVNEQFF.

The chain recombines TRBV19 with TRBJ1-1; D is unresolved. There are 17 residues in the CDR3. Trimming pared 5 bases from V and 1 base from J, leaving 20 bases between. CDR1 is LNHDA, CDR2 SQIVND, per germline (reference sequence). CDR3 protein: CASSDDGVGLENTEAFF. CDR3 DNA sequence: TGTGCCAGTAGTGATGACGGTGTGGGCCTCGAGAACACTGAAGCTTTCTTT.

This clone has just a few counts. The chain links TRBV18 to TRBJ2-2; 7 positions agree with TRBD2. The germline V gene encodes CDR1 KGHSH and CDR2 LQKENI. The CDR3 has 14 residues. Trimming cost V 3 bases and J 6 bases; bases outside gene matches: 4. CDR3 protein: CASSPTGGAGELFF. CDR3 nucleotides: TGTGCCAGCTCACCCACGGGAGGTGCCGGGGAGCTGTTTTTT.

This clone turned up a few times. CDR3 bases: TGCGCCAGCAGACTAGGGGGCGCGGGCACCGGGGAGCTGTTTTTT. The encoded protein is CASRLGGAGTGELFF. The chain couples TRBV5-1 to TRBJ2-2; 7 bases map to TRBD1. This CDR3 region has 15 residues. V lost 5 bases and J lost 4; bases outside the gene matches: 8. The germline gives CDR1 SGHRS, CDR2 YFSETQ. Complete variable domain (other parts from reference TRBV5-1 and TRBJ2-2): KAGVTQTPRYLIKTRGQQVTLSCSPISGHRSVSWYQQTPGQGLQFLFEYFSETQRNKGNFPGRFSGRQFSNSRSEMNVSTLELGDSALYLCASRLGGAGTGELFFGEGSRLTVL.

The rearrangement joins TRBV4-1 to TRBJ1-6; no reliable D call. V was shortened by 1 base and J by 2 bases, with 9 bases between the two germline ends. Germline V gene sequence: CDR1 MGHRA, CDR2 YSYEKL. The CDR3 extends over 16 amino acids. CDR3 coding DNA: TGCGCCAGCAGCCAAGTGTTACACACCTATAATTCACCCCTCCACTTT. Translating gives CASSQVLHTYNSPLHF.